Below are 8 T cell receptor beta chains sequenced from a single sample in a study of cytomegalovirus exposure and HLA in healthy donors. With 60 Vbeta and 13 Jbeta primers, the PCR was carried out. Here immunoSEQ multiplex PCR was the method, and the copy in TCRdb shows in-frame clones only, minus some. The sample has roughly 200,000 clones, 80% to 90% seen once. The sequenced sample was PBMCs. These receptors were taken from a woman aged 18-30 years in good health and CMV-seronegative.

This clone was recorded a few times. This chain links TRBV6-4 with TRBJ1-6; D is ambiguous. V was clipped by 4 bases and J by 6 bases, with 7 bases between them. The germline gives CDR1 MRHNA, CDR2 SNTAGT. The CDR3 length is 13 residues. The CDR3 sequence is CASSAVINSPLHF. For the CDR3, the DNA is TGTGCCAGCAGTGCGGTGATTAATTCACCCCTCCACTTT.

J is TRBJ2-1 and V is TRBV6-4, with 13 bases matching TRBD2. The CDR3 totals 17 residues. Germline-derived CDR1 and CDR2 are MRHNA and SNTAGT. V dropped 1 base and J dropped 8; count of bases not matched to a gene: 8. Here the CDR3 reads CASSDFTSGRVTDEQFF. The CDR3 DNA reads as TGTGCCAGCAGTGACTTTACTAGCGGGAGGGTTACGGATGAGCAGTTCTTC.

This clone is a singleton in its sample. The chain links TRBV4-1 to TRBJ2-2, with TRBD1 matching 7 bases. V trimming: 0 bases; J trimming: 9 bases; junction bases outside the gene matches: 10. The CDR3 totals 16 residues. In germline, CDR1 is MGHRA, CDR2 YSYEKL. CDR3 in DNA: TGCGCCAGCAGCCAAGATCCCCGAGGGGGCAACCGGGAGCTGTTTTTT. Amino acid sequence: CASSQDPRGGNRELFF.

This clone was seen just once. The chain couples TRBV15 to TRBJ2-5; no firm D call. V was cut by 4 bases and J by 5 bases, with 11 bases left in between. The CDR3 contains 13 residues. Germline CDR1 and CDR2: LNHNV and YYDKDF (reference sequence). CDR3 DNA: TGTGCCACCAGCAATAGTTTTCGGGAGACCCAGTACTTC. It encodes CATSNSFRETQYF.

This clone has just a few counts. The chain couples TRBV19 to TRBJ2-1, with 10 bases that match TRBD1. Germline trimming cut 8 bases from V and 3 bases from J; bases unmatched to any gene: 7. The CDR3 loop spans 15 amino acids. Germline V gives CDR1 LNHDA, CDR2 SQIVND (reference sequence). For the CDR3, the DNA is TGTGCCAGTGGGACAGGGGTTAAGCTCTACAATGAGCAGTTCTTC. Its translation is CASGTGVKLYNEQFF.

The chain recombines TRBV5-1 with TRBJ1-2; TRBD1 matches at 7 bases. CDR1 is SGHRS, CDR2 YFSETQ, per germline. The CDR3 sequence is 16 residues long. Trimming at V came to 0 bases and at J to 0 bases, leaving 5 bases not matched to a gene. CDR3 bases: TGCGCCAGCAGCTTGGTACAGGGGACAGCTAACTATGGCTACACCTTC. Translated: CASSLVQGTANYGYTF.

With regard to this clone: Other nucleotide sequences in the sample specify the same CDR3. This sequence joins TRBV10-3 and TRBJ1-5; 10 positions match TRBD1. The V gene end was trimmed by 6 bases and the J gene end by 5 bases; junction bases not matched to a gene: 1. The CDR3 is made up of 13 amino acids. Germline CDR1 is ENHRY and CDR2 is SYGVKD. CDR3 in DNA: TGTGCCATCAGCGGGACAGGGGATCAGCCCCAGCATTTT. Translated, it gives CAISGTGDQPQHF.

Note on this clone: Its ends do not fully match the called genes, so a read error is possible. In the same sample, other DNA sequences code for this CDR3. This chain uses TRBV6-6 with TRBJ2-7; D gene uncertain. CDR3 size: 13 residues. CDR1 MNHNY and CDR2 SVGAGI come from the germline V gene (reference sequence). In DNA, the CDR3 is TGCGCCAGCAGTTACTCGAGGAGTTACGAGCAGTACTTC. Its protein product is CASSYSRSYEQYF.